Below, one T cell receptor (beta chain) is given with its context. Its specificity is not known. Researchers used 5'RACE with constant-segment primers to make TCR alpha and TCR beta cDNA libraries that carry sample barcodes and UMIs. TCRdb used MiXCR to reprocess the 5' RACE reads, holding one entry per CDR3 protein. The repertoire holds 550,000 to 600,000 distinct CDR3 sequences, with about a fifth as singletons. The data were obtained in a study of T-cell memory formation after mild COVID-19. Overall study findings and caveats: Day 15 to 85 contracting clones showed balanced CD4/CD8; day 15 to 37 expanders favored CD4+. CD4+ clones that contracted lay mainly in CM and EM; CD8+ ones lay in EMRA. Memory sampled before infection contained some responding clones, suggesting cross-reactive memory joined.

Trimming pared 0 bases from V and 4 bases from J, leaving 14 bases between. Germline values: CDR1 LGHDT, CDR2 YNNKEL (reference sequence). The CDR3 runs to 16 residues. The chain employs TRBV3-1 and TRBJ2-3; D is ambiguous. Sample: PBMCs or a T cell subset sorted from them (not recorded which). This clonotype was sampled from an adult woman who had mild COVID-19 (a few samples of this study predate the infection). Cell type and time point are not known. CDR3 amino acids: CASSQDPRSDADTQYF. The CDR3 region has the DNA TGTGCCAGCAGCCAAGATCCTAGGAGTGACGCAGATACGCAGTATTTT.